What follows is one TCR beta chain and its context. Its antigen is as yet unknown. This CDR3 has 17 residues. This sample was taken from a study of cytomegalovirus exposure and HLA in healthy donors. Both 60 Vbeta primers and 13 Jbeta primers went into the PCR. Assay used: immunoSEQ multiplex PCR; TCRdb lists only in-frame clones, some missing. The sample holds 100,000 to 120,000 clones; around 82% are singletons and the top ten take around 5.8%. Study observations and caveats: Analyzed later, association rates of TCRs varied across HLA loci, with DRB1 most and HLA-C fewest.

The sequenced sample was PBMCs. The rearrangement uses TRBV21-1 and TRBJ2-5; the D call of TRBD1 is as the table states it, not checked on the DNA. TRBV21-1 is a known pseudogene. The clonotype was recovered from a woman in her thirties in good health and CMV-seropositive. The CDR3 spells CASNIRVWSRAQETQYF. In DNA form, the CDR3 reads TGTGCCAGCAACATTAGAGTGTGGTCCAGGGCCCAAGAGACCCAGTACTTC.